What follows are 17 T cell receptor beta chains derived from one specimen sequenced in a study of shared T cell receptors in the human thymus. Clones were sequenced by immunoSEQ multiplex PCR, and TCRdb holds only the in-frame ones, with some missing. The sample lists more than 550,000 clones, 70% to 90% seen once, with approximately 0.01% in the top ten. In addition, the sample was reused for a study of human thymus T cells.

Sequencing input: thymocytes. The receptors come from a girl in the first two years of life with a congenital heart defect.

CDR3 bases: TGTGCTAGTGGTTGGGGGAGGGGGAATCAGCCCCAGCATTTT. This sequence encodes CASGWGRGNQPQHF. This chain uses TRBV12-5 with TRBJ1-5; possibly TRBD1 for D (6 bases). There are 14 residues in the CDR3. The germline CDR1 and CDR2 sequences are LGHNT and FRNRAP. Trimming took off 4 bases at V and 4 bases at J, with 11 bases between the two ends. Filled out from reference TRBV12-5 and TRBJ1-5, the complete variable domain reads DARVTQTPRHKVTEMGQEVTMRCQPILGHNTVFWYRQTMMQGLELLAYFRNRAPLDDSGMPKDRFSAEMPDATLATLKIQPSEPRDSAVYFCASGWGRGNQPQHFGDGTRLSIL.

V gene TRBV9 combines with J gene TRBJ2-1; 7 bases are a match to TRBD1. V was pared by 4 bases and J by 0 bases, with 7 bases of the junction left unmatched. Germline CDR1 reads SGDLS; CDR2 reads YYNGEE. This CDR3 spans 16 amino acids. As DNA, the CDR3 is TGTGCCAGCAGCCCCGGGACAGAATACTCCTACAATGAGCAGTTCTTC. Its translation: CASSPGTEYSYNEQFF. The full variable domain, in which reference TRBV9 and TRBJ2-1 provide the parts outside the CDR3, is DSGVTQTPKHLITATGQRVTLRCSPRSGDLSVYWYQQSLDQGLQFLIQYYNGEERAKGNILERFSAQQFPDLHSELNLSSLELGDSALYFCASSPGTEYSYNEQFFGPGTRLTVL.

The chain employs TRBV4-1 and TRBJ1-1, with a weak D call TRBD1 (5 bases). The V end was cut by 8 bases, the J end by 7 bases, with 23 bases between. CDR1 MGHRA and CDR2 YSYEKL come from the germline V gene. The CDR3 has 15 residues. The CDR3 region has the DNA TGCGCCAGCCCCCTCCGATTCGACAGACGAGATGAAGCTTTCTTT. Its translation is CASPLRFDRRDEAFF.

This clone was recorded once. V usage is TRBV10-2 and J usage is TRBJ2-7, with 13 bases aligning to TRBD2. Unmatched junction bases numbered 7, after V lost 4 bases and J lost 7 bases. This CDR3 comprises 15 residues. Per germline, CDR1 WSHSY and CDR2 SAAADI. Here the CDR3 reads CASSGGLAGMGEQYF. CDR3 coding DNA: TGCGCCAGCAGTGGGGGACTAGCGGGGATGGGGGAGCAGTACTTC.

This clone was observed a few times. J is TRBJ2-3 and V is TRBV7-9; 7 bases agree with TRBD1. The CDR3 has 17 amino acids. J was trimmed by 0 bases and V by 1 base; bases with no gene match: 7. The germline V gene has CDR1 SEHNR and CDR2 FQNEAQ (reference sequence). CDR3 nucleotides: TGTGCCAGCAGCTTAGGGGGGACAGTTGTGAGCACAGATACGCAGTATTTT. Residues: CASSLGGTVVSTDTQYF.

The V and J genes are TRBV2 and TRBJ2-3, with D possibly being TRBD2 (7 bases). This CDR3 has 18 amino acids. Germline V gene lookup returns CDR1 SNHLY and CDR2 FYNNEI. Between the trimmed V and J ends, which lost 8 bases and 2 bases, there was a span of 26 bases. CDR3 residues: CASWGAGARPSDTDTQYF. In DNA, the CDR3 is TGTGCCAGCTGGGGGGCGGGGGCGAGACCCAGTGACACAGATACGCAGTATTTT.

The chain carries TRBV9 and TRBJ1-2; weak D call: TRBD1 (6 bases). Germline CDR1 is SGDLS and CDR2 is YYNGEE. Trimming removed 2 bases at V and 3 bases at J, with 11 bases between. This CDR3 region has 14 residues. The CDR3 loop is CASSVGGADYGYTF. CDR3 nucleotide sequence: TGTGCCAGCAGCGTGGGGGGGGCGGACTATGGCTACACCTTC. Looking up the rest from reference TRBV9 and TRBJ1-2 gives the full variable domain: DSGVTQTPKHLITATGQRVTLRCSPRSGDLSVYWYQQSLDQGLQFLIQYYNGEERAKGNILERFSAQQFPDLHSELNLSSLELGDSALYFCASSVGGADYGYTFGSGTRLTVV.

The DNA of the CDR3 is TGTGCCAGCTCCCTCGGTCTCTGTGGCTACACCTTC. Encoded protein: CASSLGLCGYTF. The chain has TRBV7-9 and TRBJ1-2; D call uncertain. Germline CDR1 SEHNR, CDR2 FQNEAQ (reference sequence). This CDR3 comprises 12 residues. V lost 8 bases and J lost 7, with 14 bases in between.

The CDR3 protein is CASSWDRFHGYTF. The CDR3 bases are TGTGCCAGCAGCTGGGACAGGTTCCATGGCTACACCTTC. This chain connects TRBV14 to TRBJ1-2; 8 bases agree with TRBD1. The CDR3 runs to 13 residues. The J segment lost 6 bases and the V segment lost 5 bases, leaving 5 bases of the junction unmatched. Germline CDR1 reads SGHDN; CDR2 reads FVKESK.

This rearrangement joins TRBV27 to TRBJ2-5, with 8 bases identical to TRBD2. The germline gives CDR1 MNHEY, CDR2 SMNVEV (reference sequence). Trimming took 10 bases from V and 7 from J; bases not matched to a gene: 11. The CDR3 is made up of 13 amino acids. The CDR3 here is CATSGGGGRTQYF. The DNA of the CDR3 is TGTGCCACCAGCGGTGGCGGGGGGCGGACCCAGTACTTC.

The CDR3 coding sequence is TGTGCCAGCAGCTGGGGGACAGGTCAAGAGACCCAGTACTTC. This gives the protein CASSWGTGQETQYF. The chain employs TRBV5-8 and TRBJ2-5; 8 bases align to TRBD1. V shed 3 bases, J shed 2 bases, and the junction held 3 bases outside the gene matches. Germline V gene sequence: CDR1 SGHTS, CDR2 YDEGEE. The CDR3 totals 14 residues.

The CDR3 here is CASSLHPLTSGGEYEQYF. The CDR3 bases are TGTGCCAGCAGCTTACATCCCCTGACTAGCGGGGGGGAATACGAGCAGTACTTC. The chain is built from TRBV7-3 and TRBJ2-7; 14 positions match TRBD2. There are 18 residues in the CDR3. Germline V lookup: CDR1 SGHTA, CDR2 FQGTGA. Germline trimming cut 2 bases from V and 4 bases from J; bases unmatched to any gene: 10.

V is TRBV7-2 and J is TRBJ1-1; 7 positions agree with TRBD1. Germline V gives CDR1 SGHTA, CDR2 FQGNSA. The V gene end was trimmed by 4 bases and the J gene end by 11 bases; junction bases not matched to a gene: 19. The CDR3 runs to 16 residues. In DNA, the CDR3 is TGTGCCAGCAGCTCAGGGGTTCGACAGGGCCTTGGAGGGGCTTTCTTT. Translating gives CASSSGVRQGLGGAFF.

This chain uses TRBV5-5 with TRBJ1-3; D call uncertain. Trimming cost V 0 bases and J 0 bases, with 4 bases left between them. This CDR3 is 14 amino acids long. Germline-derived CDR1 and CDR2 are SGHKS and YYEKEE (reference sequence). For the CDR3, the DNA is TGTGCCAGCAGCTTGGTCTCCTCTGGAAACACCATATATTTT. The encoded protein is CASSLVSSGNTIYF.

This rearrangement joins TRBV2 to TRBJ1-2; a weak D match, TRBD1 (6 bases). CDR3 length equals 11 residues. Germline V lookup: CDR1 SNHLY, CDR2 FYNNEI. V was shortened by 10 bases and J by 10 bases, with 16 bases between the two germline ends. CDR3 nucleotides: TGTGCCACCCGGTACAGGGTGAACTACACCTTC. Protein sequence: CATRYRVNYTF.

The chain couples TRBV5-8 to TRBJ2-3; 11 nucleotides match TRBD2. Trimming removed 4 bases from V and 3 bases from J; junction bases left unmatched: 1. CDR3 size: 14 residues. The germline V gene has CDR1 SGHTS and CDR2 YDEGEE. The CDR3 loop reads CASSLAGGTDTQYF. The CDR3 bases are TGTGCCAGCAGCCTAGCGGGGGGAACAGATACGCAGTATTTT.

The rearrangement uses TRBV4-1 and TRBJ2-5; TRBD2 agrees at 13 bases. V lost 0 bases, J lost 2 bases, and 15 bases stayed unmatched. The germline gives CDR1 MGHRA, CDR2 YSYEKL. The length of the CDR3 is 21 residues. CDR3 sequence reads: CASSQDEKTGTSGTVQETQYF. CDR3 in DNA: TGCGCCAGCAGCCAAGACGAGAAAACCGGGACTAGCGGGACCGTTCAAGAGACCCAGTACTTC.